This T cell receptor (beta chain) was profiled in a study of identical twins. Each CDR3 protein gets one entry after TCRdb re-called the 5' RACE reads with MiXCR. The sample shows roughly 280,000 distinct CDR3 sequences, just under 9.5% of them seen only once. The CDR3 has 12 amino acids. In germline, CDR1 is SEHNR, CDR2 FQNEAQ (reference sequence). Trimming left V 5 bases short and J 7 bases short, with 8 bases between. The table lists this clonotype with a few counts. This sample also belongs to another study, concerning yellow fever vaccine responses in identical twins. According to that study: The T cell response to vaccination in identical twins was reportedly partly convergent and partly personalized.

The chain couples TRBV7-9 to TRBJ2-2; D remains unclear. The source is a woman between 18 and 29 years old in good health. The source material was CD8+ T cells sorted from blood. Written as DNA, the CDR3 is TGTGCCAGCAGCCGCAGTGGCGGGGAGCTGTTTTTT. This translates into CASSRSGGELFF.